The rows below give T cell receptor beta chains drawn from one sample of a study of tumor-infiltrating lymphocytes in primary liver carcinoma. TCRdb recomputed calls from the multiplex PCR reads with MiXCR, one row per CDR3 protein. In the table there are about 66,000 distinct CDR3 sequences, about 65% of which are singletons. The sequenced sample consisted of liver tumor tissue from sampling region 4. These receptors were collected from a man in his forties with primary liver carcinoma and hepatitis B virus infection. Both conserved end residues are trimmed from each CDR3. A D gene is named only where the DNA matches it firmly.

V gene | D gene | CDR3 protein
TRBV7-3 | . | ACSLSDGFGNTIY
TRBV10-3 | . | AISQGEETEAF
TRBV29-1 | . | SGGGLNYGYT
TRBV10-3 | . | AIGKGLNTGELF
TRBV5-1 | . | ASRGAVADTQY
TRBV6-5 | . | ASTRSSIDGQF
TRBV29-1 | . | SVEGGKRVHNEQF
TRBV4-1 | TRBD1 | ASSRGGGGGQPHH
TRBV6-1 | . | ASSESGTKNIQY
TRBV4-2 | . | ASRQGDRSSPLH
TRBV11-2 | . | ASSPSPIQGNGRETQY
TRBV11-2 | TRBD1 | VSRYLGSQGDEQY
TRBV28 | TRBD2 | ATTGRGGLTDTQY